The 26 T cell receptor beta chains presented below share a single source sample, sequenced in a study of cytomegalovirus exposure and HLA in healthy donors. The PCR ran on 60 Vbeta and 13 Jbeta primers. Generated by immunoSEQ multiplex PCR, the TCRdb table keeps only in-frame clones and is missing some. The table lists under 150,000 clones, 75% to 85% of them singletons, with under 6% in the top ten. The sample taken for sequencing was PBMCs. These receptor sequences come from a woman aged 40 to 50 in good health and CMV-seropositive.

The rearrangement links TRBV18 to TRBJ2-7, with 11 bases identical to TRBD1. This CDR3 contains 14 residues. V trimming: 6 bases; J trimming: 3 bases; junction bases outside the gene matches: 4. Germline CDR1 KGHSH, CDR2 LQKENI. The CDR3 nucleotides are TGTGCCAGCTCGTCCGGGACAGGGGGCTACGAGCAGTACTTC. Translated: CASSSGTGGYEQYF.

This sequence joins TRBV4-1 and TRBJ1-1; 7 nucleotides line up with TRBD1. The germline V gene has CDR1 MGHRA and CDR2 YSYEKL. V shed 2 bases and J 8 bases; nucleotides not matched to a gene: 14. This CDR3 has 16 amino acids. The chain's CDR3 is CASSQHQDRRQREAFF. In DNA, the CDR3 is TGCGCCAGCAGCCAACATCAGGACAGGAGGCAACGCGAAGCTTTCTTT.

This clone came up a few times. The chain has TRBV7-3 and TRBJ2-2; D remains ambiguous. Germline CDR1 SGHTA, CDR2 FQGTGA. This CDR3 has 13 residues. The V end was cut by 5 bases, the J end by 6 bases, with 10 bases between. Here the CDR3 reads CASSPARSGELFF. For the CDR3, the DNA is TGTGCCAGCAGCCCGGCGAGGTCCGGGGAGCTGTTTTTT. Drawing the rest from reference TRBV7-3 and TRBJ2-2, the complete variable domain is GAGVSQTPSNKVTEKGKYVELRCDPISGHTALYWYRQSLGQGPEFLIYFQGTGAADDSGLPNDRFFAVRPEGSVSTLKIQRTERGDSAVYLCASSPARSGELFFGEGSRLTVL.

The J gene is TRBJ1-2, the V gene TRBV27; 9 bases match TRBD1. Germline loops: CDR1 MNHEY, CDR2 SMNVEV (reference sequence). CDR3 length equals 14 residues. The junction had 7 bases not matched to a gene; V was cut back by 7 bases and J by 4 bases. This chain's CDR3 is CASTETGGSYGYTF. CDR3 coding DNA: TGTGCCAGCACCGAGACAGGGGGTAGCTATGGCTACACCTTC.

The CDR3 sequence: CASSLSGRNNQPQHF. CDR3 nucleotides: TGTGCCAGCAGTTTATCAGGCAGGAACAATCAGCCCCAGCATTTT. V gene TRBV27 combines with J gene TRBJ1-5, with D unclear. CDR1 and CDR2 (germline): MNHEY, SMNVEV (reference sequence). The CDR3 is made up of 15 amino acids. Between the trimmed V and J ends, which lost 0 bases and 3 bases, there was a span of 9 bases.

V gene TRBV4-1 combines with J gene TRBJ2-7; 14 bases align to TRBD2. Unmatched junction bases numbered 7, after V lost 4 bases and J lost 2 bases. The CDR3 spans 17 residues. Germline loops: CDR1 MGHRA, CDR2 YSYEKL. The CDR3 DNA reads as TGCGCCAGCAGCCCCCGACTAGCGGGGGGGAAAACCTACGAGCAGTACTTC. It yields the protein CASSPRLAGGKTYEQYF.

The chain couples TRBV2 to TRBJ2-7; D is undetermined. The CDR3 runs 12 residues. CDR1 is SNHLY, CDR2 FYNNEI, per germline. Trimming took 4 bases from V and 6 from J, leaving 10 bases between them. The CDR3: CASSVAAPEQYF. CDR3 bases: TGTGCCAGCAGTGTGGCGGCACCCGAGCAGTACTTC.

V and J are TRBV5-1 and TRBJ1-5; 8 bases map to TRBD1. The V and J ends lost 4 bases and 2 bases, in that order; junction bases with no gene match: 5. Germline V gene data show CDR1 as SGHRS and CDR2 as YFSETQ. This CDR3 is built from 15 residues. CDR3 coding DNA: TGCGCCAGCAGCGTAGGACAGGGTGGCAATCAGCCCCAGCATTTT. It is translated as CASSVGQGGNQPQHF.

V usage is TRBV13 and J usage is TRBJ2-2, with 7 bases identical to TRBD2. Per the germline V gene, CDR1 is PRHDT and CDR2 is FYEKMQ (reference sequence). V was pared by 5 bases and J by 2 bases, with 11 bases of the junction left unmatched. The CDR3 runs to 17 residues. As DNA, the CDR3 is TGTGCCAGCAGCCTAAAATTCAGCGGGACTAACACCGGGGAGCTGTTTTTT. Its protein product is CASSLKFSGTNTGELFF.

This chain joins TRBV19 and TRBJ1-1, with TRBD1 as a possible D gene (5 bases). Trimming removed 4 bases at V and 5 bases at J, with 11 bases between. Germline-derived CDR1 and CDR2 are LNHDA and SQIVND (reference sequence). The CDR3 length is 13 residues. The CDR3 DNA follows: TGTGCCAGTAGTAAGGGGATGGGGACTGAAGCTTTCTTT. It is translated as CASSKGMGTEAFF.

V is TRBV6-5 and J is TRBJ2-7, with 7 bases aligning to TRBD1. CDR3 size: 15 residues. J gave up 4 bases and V 8 bases, and 14 bases lay outside the gene matches. Per the germline V gene, CDR1 is MNHEY and CDR2 is SVGAGI. As DNA, the CDR3 is TGTGCCAGCTATTTACGGGCAGGGGGAAAGTACGAGCAGTACTTC. This gives the protein CASYLRAGGKYEQYF.

The chain has TRBV7-3 and TRBJ2-1; possible D gene TRBD1, 6 bases. From germline, CDR1 is SGHTA and CDR2 FQGTGA. Between the trimmed V and J ends, which lost 4 bases and 8 bases, there was a span of 39 bases. This CDR3 is built from 22 residues. This CDR3 is CASSSPARGGVAKRSPNHEQFF. CDR3 bases: TGTGCCAGCAGCTCCCCTGCCAGGGGTGGCGTGGCCAAGAGGTCCCCAAACCATGAGCAGTTCTTC.

The DNA of the CDR3 is TGTGCCAGCAGCGAAGGGGCGGGGAAATCCTACGAGCAGTACTTC. As protein: CASSEGAGKSYEQYF. The chain joins TRBV7-3 to TRBJ2-7, with a weak D call TRBD2 (6 bases). Germline assignment: CDR1 SGHTA and CDR2 FQGTGA. The CDR3 covers 15 residues. Trimming took off 5 bases at V and 1 base at J, with 15 bases between the two ends.

V usage is TRBV5-1 and J usage is TRBJ1-5, with TRBD1 as a possible D gene (5 bases). Trimming cost V 0 bases and J 4 bases, with 11 bases left between them. CDR1 is SGHRS and CDR2 is YFSETQ in the germline V gene. The CDR3 is 15 amino acids. DNA of the CDR3: TGCGCCAGCAGCTTGGGGGCAGGGATGAATCAGCCCCAGCATTTT. As protein: CASSLGAGMNQPQHF. Variable domain in full (rest from reference TRBV5-1 and TRBJ1-5): KAGVTQTPRYLIKTRGQQVTLSCSPISGHRSVSWYQQTPGQGLQFLFEYFSETQRNKGNFPGRFSGRQFSNSRSEMNVSTLELGDSALYLCASSLGAGMNQPQHFGDGTRLSIL.

The V gene is TRBV30, the J gene TRBJ2-3; no reliable D call. Trimming pared 0 bases from V and 4 bases from J, leaving 11 bases between. The CDR3 totals 14 residues. Germline CDR1 reads GTSNPN; CDR2 reads SVGIG (reference sequence). The CDR3 protein is CAWSVSFRPDTQYF. CDR3 DNA: TGTGCCTGGAGTGTTTCCTTTCGTCCAGATACGCAGTATTTT. The full variable domain, in which reference TRBV30 and TRBJ2-3 provide the parts outside the CDR3, is SQTIHQWPATLVQPVGSPLSLECTVEGTSNPNLYWYRQAAGRGLQLLFYSVGIGQISSEVPQNLSASRPQDRQFILSSKKLLLSDSGFYLCAWSVSFRPDTQYFGPGTRLTVL.

This chain connects TRBV7-2 to TRBJ2-7, with 11 bases lining up with TRBD2. The V gene's germline CDR1 is SGHTA and CDR2 FQGNSA. CDR3 length: 15 amino acids. J gave up 3 bases and V 2 bases, and 3 bases lay outside the gene matches. Here the CDR3 DNA reads TGTGCCAGCAGCTTATATCTAGCGGGAGGCTACGAGCAGTACTTC. It encodes CASSLYLAGGYEQYF.

V is TRBV28 and J is TRBJ2-4; D is perhaps TRBD1 (6 bases). Trimming shortened V by 5 bases and J by 0 bases, and 14 bases separated the two germline ends. The CDR3 consists of 16 residues. CDR1 is MDHEN and CDR2 is SYDVKM in the germline V gene. The CDR3 DNA follows: TGTGCCAGCAGTCCCCGACAGGACCTAGCCAAAAACATTCAGTACTTC. It is translated as CASSPRQDLAKNIQYF. The variable domain in full, completed from reference TRBV28 and TRBJ2-4, reads DVKVTQSSRYLVKRTGEKVFLECVQDMDHENMFWYRQDPGLGLRLIYFSYDVKMKEKGDIPEGYSVSREKKERFSLILESASTNQTSMYLCASSPRQDLAKNIQYFGAGTRLSVL.

J is TRBJ1-3 and V is TRBV27; 7 nucleotides align to TRBD1. J lost 4 bases, V lost 3 bases, and 3 bases had no gene match. Germline V CDR1 and CDR2: MNHEY, SMNVEV (reference sequence). The CDR3 has 14 residues. This CDR3 reads CASSLGQSGNTIYF. The DNA of the CDR3 is TGTGCCAGCAGTTTGGGACAGTCCGGAAACACCATATATTTT.

The V call is TRBV5-1, the J call TRBJ1-1; D possibly corresponds to TRBD1 (6 bases). V lost 6 bases, J lost 3 bases, and 12 bases lay in between. The CDR3 extends over 13 amino acids. CDR1 and CDR2 from the germline V gene are SGHRS and YFSETQ. The DNA of the CDR3 is TGCGCCAGCACCCACAAGGGGGACACTGAAGCTTTCTTT. It codes for CASTHKGDTEAFF.

The chain has TRBV7-8 and TRBJ1-2; tentative D call: TRBD1 (6 bases). The CDR3 has 13 amino acids. V dropped 4 bases and J dropped 4 bases, with 10 bases sitting between them. Germline CDR1 SGHVS, CDR2 FQNEAQ. In DNA form, the CDR3 reads TGTGCCAGCAGCTCCCGGGACATCTATGGCTACACCTTC. Translation: CASSSRDIYGYTF.

This chain uses TRBV29-1 with TRBJ1-5; D gene uncertain. V was clipped by 4 bases and J by 3 bases, with 10 bases between them. The CDR3 runs 13 residues. Germline CDR1 and CDR2: SQVTM and ANQGSEA. The CDR3 reads CSVAGNDNQPQHF. DNA of the CDR3: TGCAGCGTTGCCGGGAACGACAATCAGCCCCAGCATTTT. The variable domain in full, with the rest retrieved from reference TRBV29-1 and TRBJ1-5, is SAVISQKPSRDICQRGTSLTIQCQVDSQVTMMFWYRQQPGQSLTLIATANQGSEATYESGFVIDKFPISRPNLTFSTLTVSNMSPEDSSIYLCSVAGNDNQPQHFGDGTRLSIL.

V is TRBV4-1 and J is TRBJ2-7; perhaps TRBD2 as D (6 bases). The V and J ends lost 4 bases and 0 bases respectively, with 22 bases between them. The CDR3 consists of 18 residues. CDR1 is MGHRA and CDR2 is YSYEKL in the germline V gene. CDR3 sequence: CASSPAGLPGLSSYEQYF. In DNA form, the CDR3 reads TGCGCCAGCAGCCCGGCAGGCTTACCGGGACTTAGCTCCTACGAGCAGTACTTC.

The chain joins TRBV9 to TRBJ2-1, with 7 positions matching TRBD2. V shed 7 bases, J shed 5 bases, and the junction held 9 bases outside the gene matches. The CDR3 runs to 14 residues. CDR1 and CDR2 (germline): SGDLS, YYNGEE. The CDR3 loop reads CASWGGRPHNEQFF. DNA for the CDR3: TGTGCCAGCTGGGGGGGAAGACCGCACAATGAGCAGTTCTTC.

This rearrangement joins TRBV15 to TRBJ2-7; TRBD1 aligns across 8 bases. Germline lookup yields CDR1 LNHNV and CDR2 YYDKDF (reference sequence). The CDR3 runs 15 residues. Unmatched junction bases numbered 9, after V lost 0 bases and J lost 8 bases. CDR3 sequence: CATSREDLQGAQQYF. DNA of the CDR3: TGTGCCACCAGCAGAGAGGACCTCCAGGGGGCACAGCAGTACTTC.

The V call is TRBV6-6, the J call TRBJ2-5, with D perhaps TRBD2 (5 bases). Germline-derived CDR1 and CDR2 are MNHNY and SVGAGI (reference sequence). The length of the CDR3 is 13 residues. Trimming pared 11 bases from V and 0 bases from J, leaving 13 bases between. In DNA, the CDR3 is TGTGCCGCCTCGGAGCGGTACCAAGAGACCCAGTACTTC. It yields the protein CAASERYQETQYF.

The V gene is TRBV9, the J gene TRBJ2-2; TRBD2 matches at 12 bases. CDR1 is SGDLS and CDR2 is YYNGEE in the germline V gene. The CDR3 has 15 residues. V gave up 5 bases and J gave up 3 bases; unmatched junction bases: 2. Written as DNA, the CDR3 is TGTGCCAGCAGACCTAGCGGGAGGGACACCGGGGAGCTGTTTTTT. Translating gives CASRPSGRDTGELFF.